This T cell receptor (beta chain) was found in a study of T-cell memory formation after mild COVID-19. Concerning this clonotype: Antigen unknown.

TCR alpha and TCR beta cDNA libraries carrying sample barcodes and UMIs were produced by 5'RACE using constant-segment primers. One entry per CDR3 protein results from TCRdb running MiXCR on the 5' RACE reads. This sample has about 240,000 distinct CDR3 sequences, with 8% to 10% found just once. Study-level points and caveats: Clones contracting day 15 to 85 were balanced CD4/CD8; later expanders leaned CD4+.

The germline gives CDR1 MNHEY, CDR2 SMNVEV (reference sequence). V gave up 5 bases and J gave up 8 bases; unmatched junction bases: 8. The CDR3 length is 14 residues. This TCR was recovered from a man between 18 and 29 years old who had mild COVID-19 (a few samples of this study predate the infection). Cell type and time point are not known. The sequencing input was PBMCs or a T cell subset sorted from them (not recorded which). The genes are TRBV27 and TRBJ2-2; 7 bases map to TRBD1. CDR3 loop: CASSPTGLPGELFF. The CDR3 DNA reads as TGTGCCAGCAGTCCGACAGGGTTACCGGGGGAGCTGTTTTTT.